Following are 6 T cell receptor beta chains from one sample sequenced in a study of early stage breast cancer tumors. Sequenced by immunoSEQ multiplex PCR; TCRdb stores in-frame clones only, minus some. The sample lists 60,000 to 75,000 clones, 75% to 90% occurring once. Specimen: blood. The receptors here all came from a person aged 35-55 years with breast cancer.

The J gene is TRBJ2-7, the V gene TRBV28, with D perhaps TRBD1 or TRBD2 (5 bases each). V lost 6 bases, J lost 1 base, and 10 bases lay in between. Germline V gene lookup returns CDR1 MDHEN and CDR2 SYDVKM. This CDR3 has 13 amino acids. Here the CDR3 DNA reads TGTGCCAGCAGAGGGGACGGTTCCTACGAGCAGTACTTC. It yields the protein CASRGDGSYEQYF.

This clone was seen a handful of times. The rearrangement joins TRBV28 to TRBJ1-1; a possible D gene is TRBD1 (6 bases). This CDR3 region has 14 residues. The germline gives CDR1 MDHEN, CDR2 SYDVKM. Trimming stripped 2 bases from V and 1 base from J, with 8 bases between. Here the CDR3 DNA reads TGTGCCAGCAGTTTAAGGACAGCGAACACTGAAGCTTTCTTT. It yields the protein CASSLRTANTEAFF.

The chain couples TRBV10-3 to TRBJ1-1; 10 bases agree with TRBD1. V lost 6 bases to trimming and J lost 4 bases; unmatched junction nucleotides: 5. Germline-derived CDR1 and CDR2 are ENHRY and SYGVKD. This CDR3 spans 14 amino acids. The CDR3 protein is CAIRPGQGTTEAFF. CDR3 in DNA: TGTGCCATCAGACCGGGACAGGGGACCACTGAAGCTTTCTTT.

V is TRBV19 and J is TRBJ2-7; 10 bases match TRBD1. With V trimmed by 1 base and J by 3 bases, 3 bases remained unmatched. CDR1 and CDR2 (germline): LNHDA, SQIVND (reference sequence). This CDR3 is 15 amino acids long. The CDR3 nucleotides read TGTGCCAGTAGTATAGGAGGACAGGGGGGCTACGAGCAGTACTTC. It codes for CASSIGGQGGYEQYF.

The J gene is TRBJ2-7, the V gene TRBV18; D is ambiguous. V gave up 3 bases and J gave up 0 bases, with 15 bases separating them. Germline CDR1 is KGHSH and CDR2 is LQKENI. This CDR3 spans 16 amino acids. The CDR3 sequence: CASSPAAAVGSYEQYF. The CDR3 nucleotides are TGTGCCAGCTCACCCGCGGCGGCGGTGGGCTCCTACGAGCAGTACTTC.

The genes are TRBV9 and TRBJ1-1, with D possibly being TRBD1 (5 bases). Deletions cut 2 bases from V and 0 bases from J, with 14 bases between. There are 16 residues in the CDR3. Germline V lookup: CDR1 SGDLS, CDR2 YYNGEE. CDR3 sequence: CASSVASQVMNTEAFF. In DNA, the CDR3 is TGTGCCAGCAGCGTCGCCTCACAGGTGATGAACACTGAAGCTTTCTTT. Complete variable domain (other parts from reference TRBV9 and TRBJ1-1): DSGVTQTPKHLITATGQRVTLRCSPRSGDLSVYWYQQSLDQGLQFLIQYYNGEERAKGNILERFSAQQFPDLHSELNLSSLELGDSALYFCASSVASQVMNTEAFFGQGTRLTVV.